This T cell receptor (beta chain) is from a study of blood T cell repertoires in COVID-19. The protocol was immunoSEQ multiplex PCR, while the TCRdb copy is restricted to in-frame clones and leaves out a portion. This sample yields 200,000 to 250,000 clones, of which roughly 85% are seen a single time; 2% to 2.5% belongs to the top ten. Source material: peripheral blood. This clonotype was obtained from a man younger than 45 who had recovered from COVID-19.

The CDR3 sequence is CASSNVGTPSYEQYF. CDR3 DNA sequence: TGTGCCAGCTCAAACGTCGGGACACCCTCCTACGAGCAGTACTTC. V is TRBV18 and J is TRBJ2-7, with D possibly TRBD1 on 6 matching bases. Trimming cost V 5 bases and J 0 bases, with 14 bases left between them. The CDR3 covers 15 residues. Germline V gene data show CDR1 as KGHSH and CDR2 as LQKENI.